Below are 18 T cell receptor beta chains sequenced from a single sample in a study of a mutant IDH1 vaccine in newly diagnosed glioma. Sequencing was performed with immunoSEQ multiplex PCR; in TCRdb, only in-frame clones are kept and a portion is missing. Altogether about 88,000 clones are present, almost 85% being singletons, with the ten largest covering about 5.3%. Time point noted: baseline, week 1 (first vaccination visit). Indicated treatment: pre-vaccination baseline after standard-of-care therapy. The sample consisted of PBMCs, taken from a glioma patient treated with radiotherapy, temozolomide or both. The receptors were gathered from a man aged 35 to 55 with glioma. Some clones in this sample may be carry-over from other donors' samples.

The gene calls are TRBV7-9 and TRBJ2-3; perhaps D is TRBD1 or TRBD2 (5 bases each). The germline CDR1 and CDR2 sequences are SEHNR and FQNEAQ (reference sequence). The CDR3 is 12 residues long. Trimming left V 8 bases short and J 6 bases short, with 12 bases between. This CDR3 is CASRYEGDTQYF. DNA for the CDR3: TGTGCCAGCCGATATGAGGGGGATACGCAGTATTTT. Based on the CDR3 plus reference TRBV7-9 and TRBJ2-3, the full variable domain is DTGVSQNPRHKITKRGQNVTFRCDPISEHNRLYWYRQTLGQGPEFLTYFQNEAQLEKSRLLSDRFSAERPKGSFSTLEIQRTEQGDSAMYLCASRYEGDTQYFGPGTRLTVL.

The V and J genes are TRBV19 and TRBJ2-7, with 7 bases identical to TRBD1. Germline-derived CDR1 and CDR2 are LNHDA and SQIVND (reference sequence). The CDR3 is 13 residues long. Germline trimming cut 5 bases from V and 3 bases from J; bases unmatched to any gene: 4. The CDR3 region is CASSPRQGYEQYF. CDR3 in DNA: TGTGCCAGTAGTCCACGACAGGGCTACGAGCAGTACTTC.

CDR3 nucleotides: TGTGCCAGCTCACCACTCCCTCCGGCCCGGGGGGGTAATGAAAAACTGTTTTTT. Encoded protein: CASSPLPPARGGNEKLFF. This chain connects TRBV18 to TRBJ1-4, with D possibly matching TRBD1 (5 bases). V gave up 1 base and J gave up 4 bases, with 19 bases separating them. Germline V lookup: CDR1 KGHSH, CDR2 LQKENI. This CDR3 has 18 residues.

The rearrangement links TRBV7-9 to TRBJ2-7; no reliable D call. The germline V gene has CDR1 SEHNR and CDR2 FQNEAQ (reference sequence). The CDR3 spans 13 residues. V was cut by 1 base and J by 2 bases, with 6 bases left in between. For the CDR3, the DNA is TGTGCCAGCAGCTTAGACGCGACCTACGAGCAGTACTTC. Protein: CASSLDATYEQYF. The whole variable domain, filled in from reference TRBV7-9 and TRBJ2-7, reads DTGVSQNPRHKITKRGQNVTFRCDPISEHNRLYWYRQTLGQGPEFLTYFQNEAQLEKSRLLSDRFSAERPKGSFSTLEIQRTEQGDSAMYLCASSLDATYEQYFGPGTRLTVT.

The genes are TRBV2 and TRBJ1-5; 9 bases map to TRBD1. This CDR3 spans 13 amino acids. Germline-derived CDR1 and CDR2 are SNHLY and FYNNEI. J gave up 6 bases and V 6 bases, and 3 bases lay outside the gene matches. Here the CDR3 DNA reads TGTGCCAGCAGGACGGACAGGGGTCAGCCCCAGCATTTT. Its protein is CASRTDRGQPQHF.

The rearrangement joins TRBV23-1 to TRBJ1-1; D is uncertain. TRBV23-1 carries the ORF label, with uncertain function. V was trimmed by 8 bases and J by 5 bases, leaving 9 bases between them. This CDR3 has 11 residues. The CDR3: CASLWGTEAFF. The CDR3 DNA reads as TGCGCCAGCCTATGGGGAACTGAAGCTTTCTTT.

The J gene is TRBJ1-5, the V gene TRBV2, with D uncertain. The CDR3 totals 11 residues. The V gene's germline CDR1 is SNHLY and CDR2 FYNNEI. The V and J ends lost 8 bases and 6 bases respectively, with 8 bases between them. The CDR3 DNA sequence: TGTGCCAGCGGGTTGGGTCAGCCCCAGCATTTT. This gives the protein CASGLGQPQHF.

The CDR3 sequence: CASSPRSGTGGDNEQFF. CDR3 sequence (DNA): TGTGCCAGCTCACCAAGATCCGGGACAGGGGGCGATAATGAGCAGTTCTTC. The chain recombines TRBV18 with TRBJ2-1; TRBD1 matches at 12 bases. The junction had 9 bases not matched to a gene; V was cut back by 2 bases and J by 7 bases. Germline CDR1 KGHSH, CDR2 LQKENI. The CDR3 has 17 residues.

This sequence joins TRBV7-8 and TRBJ1-5; tentative D call: TRBD1 (6 bases). V was shortened by 5 bases and J by 7 bases, with 12 bases between the two germline ends. CDR3 size: 13 residues. CDR1 is SGHVS and CDR2 is FQNEAQ in the germline V gene. CDR3 protein: CASSATGFQPQHF. CDR3 coding DNA: TGTGCCAGCAGCGCGACAGGTTTCCAGCCCCAGCATTTT.

The rearrangement joins TRBV5-1 to TRBJ1-2; the D gene is possibly TRBD1 (5 bases). Trimming removed 0 bases from V and 6 bases from J, with 15 bases in between. The CDR3 runs 15 residues. Germline assignment: CDR1 SGHRS and CDR2 YFSETQ. CDR3 coding DNA: TGCGCCAGCAGCTTGGGGGCACCCGCGGGGGATGGCTACACCTTC. Encoded protein: CASSLGAPAGDGYTF.

The V gene is TRBV4-2, the J gene TRBJ2-5; 7 nucleotides agree with TRBD2. This CDR3 region has 15 residues. V lost 0 bases, J lost 2 bases, and 3 bases stayed unmatched. The germline V gene has CDR1 LGHNA and CDR2 YNFKEQ. DNA for the CDR3: TGTGCCAGCAGCCAAGATCCGCGGGGGCAAGAGACCCAGTACTTC. It yields the protein CASSQDPRGQETQYF.

The CDR3 is CASSLVDRGNSPLHF. The DNA of the CDR3 is TGTGCCAGCAGCTTGGTTGACAGAGGAAATTCACCCCTCCACTTT. The chain is built from TRBV5-6 and TRBJ1-6; possible D gene TRBD1, 5 bases. The germline CDR1 and CDR2 sequences are SGHDT and YYEEEE. The V end lost 0 bases, the J end lost 7 bases, and 11 bases lay between the germline ends. The CDR3 length is 15 residues.

J is TRBJ2-5 and V is TRBV6-5; D might be TRBD2 (6 bases). V lost 3 bases and J lost 5, with 10 bases in between. The CDR3 runs 13 residues. Germline CDR1 MNHEY, CDR2 SVGAGI. The CDR3 is CASSYWRGETQYF. As DNA, the CDR3 is TGTGCCAGCAGTTATTGGCGGGGCGAGACCCAGTACTTC.

V is TRBV5-1 and J is TRBJ2-7; 7 nucleotides match TRBD1. V gave up 3 bases and J gave up 4 bases; unmatched junction bases: 7. The CDR3 contains 14 residues. CDR1 is SGHRS and CDR2 is YFSETQ in the germline V gene. The CDR3 DNA reads as TGCGCCAGCAGCTCTGACGGGACAGTTTACGAGCAGTACTTC. Its translation is CASSSDGTVYEQYF.

This clone was seen a single time. The rearrangement links TRBV30 to TRBJ2-2, with unresolved D. V was cut by 4 bases and J by 6 bases, with 12 bases left in between. Per the germline V gene, CDR1 is GTSNPN and CDR2 is SVGIG (reference sequence). The length of the CDR3 is 13 residues. The CDR3 region is CAWTLHGSGELFF. In nucleotides, the CDR3 is TGTGCCTGGACTCTCCATGGGTCCGGGGAGCTGTTTTTT.

The rearrangement uses TRBV5-8 and TRBJ2-2; TRBD2 might be the D (5 bases). The V and J ends lost 1 base and 0 bases respectively, with 10 bases between them. This CDR3 region has 16 residues. Germline V CDR1 and CDR2: SGHTS, YDEGEE. The chain's CDR3 is CASSLPLATNTGELFF. CDR3 nucleotides: TGTGCCAGCAGCTTGCCTCTAGCAACGAACACCGGGGAGCTGTTTTTT.

This chain links TRBV13 with TRBJ1-4; 8 bases agree with TRBD1. Germline loops: CDR1 PRHDT, CDR2 FYEKMQ (reference sequence). The V segment lost 0 bases and the J segment 7 bases; nucleotides outside the gene matches: 7. This CDR3 has 16 amino acids. CDR3 nucleotide sequence: TGTGCCAGCAGCTTAGGCGGCCAGGGGGCGCTTGAAAAACTGTTTTTT. Translation: CASSLGGQGALEKLFF. The entire variable domain, with the rest obtained from reference TRBV13 and TRBJ1-4, is as follows: AAGVIQSPRHLIKEKRETATLKCYPIPRHDTVYWYQQGPGQDPQFLISFYEKMQSDKGSIPDRFSAQQFSDYHSELNMSSLELGDSALYFCASSLGGQGALEKLFFGSGTQLSVL.

This clone occurred once. V and J are TRBV5-1 and TRBJ2-2; 14 positions match TRBD2. Losses at the gene ends were 3 bases for V and 1 base for J; bases not matched to a gene: 11. The germline gives CDR1 SGHRS, CDR2 YFSETQ. CDR3 size: 20 residues. The CDR3 loop is CASSSQKPGLAGENTGELFF. In DNA form, the CDR3 reads TGCGCCAGCAGCTCCCAGAAACCGGGACTAGCGGGGGAGAACACCGGGGAGCTGTTTTTT.